This T cell receptor beta chain was sequenced for a study of blood T cell repertoires in COVID-19. Study details: Specimens from acute and convalescent COVID-19 originated in the United States, Italy and Spain.

Sequencing was performed with immunoSEQ multiplex PCR; in TCRdb, only in-frame clones are kept and a portion is missing. In the table there are more than 250,000 clones, 65% to 85% of which are singletons. Per the germline V gene, CDR1 is SEHNR and CDR2 is FQNEAQ (reference sequence). The ends were cut back, 2 bases at V and 5 bases at J, with 10 bases in the middle. This CDR3 spans 14 amino acids. This clone has a count of ten or more. The chain is built from TRBV7-9 and TRBJ2-4; D ambiguous. Sample: peripheral blood. This clonotype was sampled from a woman in her forties or fifties with acute or convalescent COVID-19. CDR3 sequence (DNA): TGTGCCAGCAGCTTATCAAACATCCAAAACATTCAGTACTTC. As protein: CASSLSNIQNIQYF.